Listed here is a single T cell receptor (beta chain). From germline, CDR1 is LNHNV and CDR2 YYDKDF (reference sequence). This CDR3 is 18 amino acids long. V shed 2 bases and J 3 bases; nucleotides not matched to a gene: 12. The data were taken from a study of shared clonotypes between healthy human individuals. Partitioning of CD4+ cells yielded a CD45RA+ naive subset and a CD45RA-negative memory subset. Assay used: immunoSEQ multiplex PCR; TCRdb lists only in-frame clones, some missing. The sample carries just over 2,000,000 clones, approximately 95% recorded once. This TCR derives from a man between 18 and 29 years old in good health. The specimen sequenced was naive CD4+ T cells sorted from blood. Subset of the sample: CD45RA+ positively selected. V is TRBV15 and J is TRBJ1-1; TRBD1 matches at 10 bases. The chain's CDR3 is CATSRMTGGAFSDTEAFF. The CDR3 DNA reads as TGTGCCACCAGCAGAATGACAGGGGGCGCGTTTAGCGACACTGAAGCTTTCTTT.